Described below is a single T cell receptor beta chain sequence and its context. Antigen unknown. Germline loops: CDR1 SNHLY, CDR2 FYNNEI. The V and J ends lost 2 bases and 1 base, in that order; junction bases with no gene match: 5. CDR3 length: 16 amino acids. Donors likely had unrecorded immune exposures despite being nominally healthy when sampled. The data were obtained in a study of cytomegalovirus exposure and HLA in healthy donors. Findings of the study overall: A list of approximately 160 TCR beta chains associated with cytomegalovirus was given. DRB1 had the most TCR associations and HLA-C the fewest, a later analysis found, with rates varying by HLA locus. Beyond CMV serostatus, there was no information to go on about immune exposure.

The study ran its PCR with 60 Vbeta and 13 Jbeta primers. Method: immunoSEQ multiplex PCR; TCRdb's copy keeps in-frame clones and lacks some. The sample shows approximately 170,000 clones, roughly four fifths of them seen only once. Source material: PBMCs. This chain uses TRBV2 with TRBJ2-3; 8 bases are a match to TRBD2. The TCR originated in a man aged 50 to 59 in good health and CMV-seropositive. CDR3 sequence (DNA): TGTGCCAGCAGTGAATGGGCGGGGGGCCGCACAGATACGCAGTATTTT. This codes for CASSEWAGGRTDTQYF. Using reference TRBV2 and TRBJ2-3 for the parts outside the CDR3, the full variable domain is EPEVTQTPSHQVTQMGQEVILRCVPISNHLYFYWYRQILGQKVEFLVSFYNNEISEKSEIFDDQFSVERPDGSNFTLKIRSTKLEDSAMYFCASSEWAGGRTDTQYFGPGTRLTVL.